Listed here are 18 T cell receptor beta chains from one sample, sequenced in a study of blood T cell repertoires in COVID-19. The repertoire was sequenced with immunoSEQ multiplex PCR; TCRdb's copy has only in-frame clones and lacks some. The top ten hold around 0.97% of the sample, which has 200,000 to 250,000 clones, approximately 85% seen once. The source material was peripheral blood. These receptors were collected from a man aged 40-49 years with acute or convalescent COVID-19.

This chain joins TRBV5-4 and TRBJ1-6; no firm D call. Germline V gene data show CDR1 as SGHNT and CDR2 as YYREEE (reference sequence). V gave up 4 bases and J gave up 7 bases, with 15 bases separating them. There are 15 residues in the CDR3. The CDR3 sequence: CASSEQTEANSPLHF. Written as DNA, the CDR3 is TGTGCCAGCAGCGAGCAGACTGAAGCGAATTCACCCCTCCACTTT. Combining the CDR3 with reference TRBV5-4 and TRBJ1-6 gives the whole variable domain ETGVTQSPTHLIKTRGQQVTLRCSSQSGHNTVSWYQQALGQGPQFIFQYYREEENGRGNFPPRFSGLQFPNYSSELNVNALELDDSALYLCASSEQTEANSPLHFGNGTRLTVT.

This chain uses TRBV6-5 with TRBJ1-3, with TRBD1 identical over 7 bases. Trimming at V came to 6 bases and at J to 1 base, leaving 6 bases not matched to a gene. Germline V lookup: CDR1 MNHEY, CDR2 SVGAGI. The CDR3 loop spans 15 amino acids. The CDR3: CASSQGQRSGNTIYF. In DNA form, the CDR3 reads TGTGCCAGCAGCCAGGGACAGCGATCTGGAAACACCATATATTTT.

The CDR3 bases are TGCGCCAGCAGCTGGACACCCCAGCGGAACACTGAAGCTTTCTTT. Its protein product is CASSWTPQRNTEAFF. V usage is TRBV5-1 and J usage is TRBJ1-1; D is perhaps TRBD1 (5 bases). Trimming cost V 3 bases and J 1 base, with 13 bases left between them. Looked up from germline, CDR1 is SGHRS and CDR2 is YFSETQ. The CDR3 is made up of 15 amino acids.

This clone was seen more than once but under ten times. The chain carries TRBV6-2 or TRBV6-3 and TRBJ1-1, with no clear D. Trimming cost V 2 bases and J 1 base, with 11 bases left between them. The CDR3 is 15 residues long. Germline assignment: CDR1 MNHEY and CDR2 SVGEGT. CDR3 protein: CASSYTTNPNTEAFF. The CDR3 DNA is TGTGCCAGCAGTTACACCACAAACCCGAACACTGAAGCTTTCTTT.

This chain uses TRBV25-1 with TRBJ1-1, with a weak D call TRBD1 (5 bases). The CDR3 has 13 amino acids. The germline V and J ends were trimmed by 3 bases and 1 base, with 6 bases remaining between them. CDR1 is MGHDK and CDR2 is SYGVNS in the germline V gene. CDR3 protein: CASSDTGNTEAFF. The DNA of the CDR3 is TGTGCCAGCAGTGACACAGGGAACACTGAAGCTTTCTTT.

The rearrangement links TRBV5-8 to TRBJ1-1; D gene unclear. With 4 bases removed from V and 6 bases from J, the gap between germline ends came to 19 bases. CDR1 SGHTS and CDR2 YDEGEE come from the germline V gene. The CDR3 length is 15 residues. In DNA form, the CDR3 reads TGTGCCAGCAGCCCAACCGCGGCAGGCGGGTCTGAAGCTTTCTTT. Protein: CASSPTAAGGSEAFF.

The chain is built from TRBV5-5 and TRBJ2-3; 7 bases fit TRBD1. From germline, CDR1 is SGHKS and CDR2 YYEKEE (reference sequence). Germline trimming cut 3 bases from V and 0 bases from J; bases unmatched to any gene: 4. The CDR3 runs 15 residues. CDR3 DNA: TGTGCCAGCAGCTCCGGGACAGCTAGCACAGATACGCAGTATTTT. Translation gives CASSSGTASTDTQYF.

Concerning this clone itself: Relative to the germline gene, one junction end is altered; a read error may explain this. The chain recombines TRBV7-2 with TRBJ1-2; D is possibly TRBD1 (6 bases). The CDR3 extends over 13 amino acids. CDR1 is SGHTA and CDR2 is FQGNSA in the germline V gene. The CDR3 loop is CASSSDPKRDTFF. The CDR3 DNA follows: TGTGCCAGCAGCTCCGATCCGAAAAGGGACACCTTCTTC.

The chain recombines TRBV28 with TRBJ1-1; weak D call: TRBD1 (5 bases). V was pared by 7 bases and J by 5 bases, with 8 bases between. The CDR3 runs to 11 residues. Per germline, CDR1 MDHEN and CDR2 SYDVKM. The CDR3 region is CASTRETEAFF. CDR3 in DNA: TGTGCCAGCACCAGGGAAACTGAAGCTTTCTTT.

The chain joins TRBV27 to TRBJ1-4; tentatively, D is TRBD1 (6 bases). The CDR3 runs to 13 residues. CDR1 and CDR2 (germline): MNHEY, SMNVEV (reference sequence). V was cut by 5 bases and J by 13 bases, with 17 bases left in between. DNA for the CDR3: TGTGCCAGCAGTCCCCATACCAGGGGTACACTGTTTTTT. This translates into CASSPHTRGTLFF.

The rearrangement links TRBV10-3 to TRBJ2-7, with 7 bases fitting TRBD2. Germline loops: CDR1 ENHRY, CDR2 SYGVKD. CDR3 length equals 14 residues. The junction had 9 bases not matched to a gene; V was cut back by 4 bases and J by 6 bases. The CDR3 protein is CAISVGGSTGEQYF. In DNA, the CDR3 is TGTGCCATCAGTGTCGGGGGGAGCACCGGCGAGCAGTACTTC.

This rearrangement joins TRBV5-6 to TRBJ1-5, with D possibly TRBD1 on 6 matching bases. Germline V gene lookup returns CDR1 SGHDT and CDR2 YYEEEE. V lost 0 bases and J 4 bases, leaving 8 bases between the germline ends. The CDR3 sequence is 14 residues long. CDR3 residues: CASSLGQANQPQHF. As DNA, the CDR3 is TGTGCCAGCAGCTTGGGACAGGCTAATCAGCCCCAGCATTTT.

This clone has a count of ten or more. This sample includes further DNA sequences coding for the same CDR3. The chain is built from TRBV11-2 and TRBJ1-1; possibly TRBD1 for D (5 bases). The V end was cut by 6 bases, the J end by 1 base, with 9 bases between. Germline CDR1 SGHAT, CDR2 FQNNGV. CDR3 length equals 13 residues. The chain's CDR3 is CASSLTENTEAFF. CDR3 coding DNA: TGTGCCAGCAGTCTGACAGAGAACACTGAAGCTTTCTTT.

The chain joins TRBV6-6 to TRBJ1-5; maybe TRBD1 (5 bases). The V and J ends lost 6 bases and 6 bases respectively, with 12 bases between them. CDR3 length equals 13 residues. Per germline, CDR1 MNHNY and CDR2 SVGAGI (reference sequence). For the CDR3, the DNA is TGTGCCAGCAGCCTGCAGGGCGGTCAGCCCCAGCATTTT. Amino acids: CASSLQGGQPQHF.

The chain uses TRBV5-1 and TRBJ2-7; D perhaps matches TRBD2 (5 bases). Looked up from germline, CDR1 is SGHRS and CDR2 is YFSETQ. This CDR3 has 12 amino acids. Deletions cut 2 bases from V and 5 bases from J, with 8 bases between. This CDR3 reads CASSLSGNEQYF. CDR3 coding DNA: TGCGCCAGCAGCTTATCCGGGAACGAGCAGTACTTC.

The chain combines TRBV6-2 or TRBV6-3 with TRBJ1-5, with 8 bases fitting TRBD1. The CDR3 contains 16 residues. Trimming at V came to 4 bases and at J to 0 bases, leaving 5 bases not matched to a gene. Germline lookup yields CDR1 MNHEY and CDR2 SVGEGT. CDR3 nucleotides: TGTGCCAGCAGTTTTGGACAGGGCTATAGCAATCAGCCCCAGCATTTT. Amino acid sequence: CASSFGQGYSNQPQHF.

The V and J genes are TRBV28 and TRBJ2-1, with D uncertain. The CDR3 covers 13 residues. The V and J ends lost 7 bases and 1 base respectively, with 8 bases between them. Germline CDR1 MDHEN, CDR2 SYDVKM. The CDR3 region has the DNA TGTGCCAGCACCCCCGGTTCCTACAATGAGCAGTTCTTC. Translated: CASTPGSYNEQFF.

This sequence joins TRBV4-3 and TRBJ1-4; D unresolved. The germline gives CDR1 LGHNA, CDR2 YSLEER. The CDR3 contains 16 residues. The V end was cut by 4 bases, the J end by 0 bases, with 12 bases between. CDR3 coding DNA: TGCGCCAGCAGCCGCGGGGAAAGTGCAACTAATGAAAAACTGTTTTTT. Translation gives CASSRGESATNEKLFF.